This T cell receptor beta chain was obtained from a study of T-cell reconstitution after alpha-beta-depleted transplantation in children. Germline V lookup: CDR1 DFQATT, CDR2 SNEGSKA (reference sequence). This CDR3 has 10 amino acids. Trimming cost V 3 bases and J 7 bases, with 5 bases left between them. Unique molecular identifiers were used in preparing the TCRbeta library. One entry per CDR3 protein results from TCRdb running MiXCR on the PCR reads. This table has approximately 400,000 distinct CDR3 sequences, about a tenth appearing once. This clonotype was detected many times. Sequenced here: PBMCs from the stem cell graft donor, sampled from the stem cell graft. The rearrangement uses TRBV20-1 and TRBJ2-3; D call uncertain. This sequence originates from a human donor who donated a stem cell graft to a child with acute myeloid leukemia. The CDR3 region has the DNA TGCAGTGCTAGTTCTTATACGCAGTATTTT. Its translation is CSASSYTQYF.